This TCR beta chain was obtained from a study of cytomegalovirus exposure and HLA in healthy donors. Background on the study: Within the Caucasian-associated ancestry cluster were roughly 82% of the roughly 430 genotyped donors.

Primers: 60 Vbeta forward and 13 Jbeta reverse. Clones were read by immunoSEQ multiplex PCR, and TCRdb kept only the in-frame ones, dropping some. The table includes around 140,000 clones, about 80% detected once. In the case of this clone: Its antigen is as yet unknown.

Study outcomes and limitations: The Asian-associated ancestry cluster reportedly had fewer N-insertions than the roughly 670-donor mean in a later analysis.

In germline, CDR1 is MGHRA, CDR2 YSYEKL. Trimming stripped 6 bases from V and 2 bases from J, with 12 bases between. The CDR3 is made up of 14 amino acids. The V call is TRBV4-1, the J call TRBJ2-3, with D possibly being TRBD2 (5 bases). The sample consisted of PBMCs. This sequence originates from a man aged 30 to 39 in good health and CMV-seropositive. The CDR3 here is CASRGAATTDTQYF. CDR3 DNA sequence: TGCGCCAGCAGGGGAGCGGCCACCACAGATACGCAGTATTTT.